This record looks at one T cell receptor beta chain sequence and its context. The antigen it recognizes is unknown. No base quality information exists; no much larger clone differs at one position. The CDR3 sequence holds 14 residues, the cysteine and phenylalanine included. Left in the record is the CDR3 DNA by itself, 42 bases read in frame from the first base. V was cut back by 3 bases and J by 5 bases, leaving a gap of 14 bases between them. CDR1 and CDR2 (SGDLS, YYNGEE) derive from the germline V gene. The roughly 39 donors, aged about 6 to 95 years, were systemically healthy Caucasian individuals from Russia. Each donor gave about 9.7 milliliters of peripheral blood, drawn into EDTA-treated Vacutainer tubes. PBMCs were isolated by Ficoll-Paque density-gradient centrifugation, with at least 6.5 million obtained per sample. Total RNA was extracted from PBMCs with Trizol reagent, with at least 6 micrograms obtained per sample. For every donor, flow cytometry on a PBMC aliquot measured the percentage of naive CD45RAhigh/CD27high T cells.

To prepare the library, 5' RACE was applied. The sequencer listed for this sample is Illumina HiSeq 2500. The second PCR ran for roughly 7 to 12 cycles and used a J-beta primer mix along with a sample-barcoded 5' primer. A template-switch 5' adaptor carrying 12 random nucleotides introduced a unique molecular identifier onto each TCR beta cDNA molecule. Each sample yielded at least 3 million CDR3-containing paired-end reads. First-strand cDNA was synthesized from all RNA with the Mint cDNA synthesis kit, primed by a TRBC-specific oligonucleotide. Following uracil-DNA glycosylase treatment, all cDNA underwent a first 18-cycle PCR with the universal primers M1SS and BC2_uni_R. The authors processed their data as follows. For normalization, 1 million high-quality reads, each with a distinct molecular identifier, were randomly selected from each sample. Instead of being binned into consensus sequences, reads with shared molecular identifiers were discarded. MiTCR, set to a Q25 quality threshold and the strictest error-elimination algorithm, was used for CDR3 identification, clonotype clustering and error correction. A nonparametric unseen species model using Euler transformation provided a lower-bound estimate of total TCR beta diversity. The public reads were reprocessed in TCRdb via fastp at Q25 and MiXCR, keeping in-frame beta chains. Each CDR3 protein appears once, grouped with its most common genes and DNA. The V and J calls shown here were made by TCRdb, not taken from the authors' results. The sample table contains roughly 800,000 distinct CDR3 sequences; only one count was recorded for roughly 60% of them. Roughly 22% of the sample is taken by the ten largest.

These data originate in a study of blood T cells in healthy people across ages (dated by TCRdb to the mid-2010s). As for the study more broadly: In model experiments, template switching captured roughly one uniquely barcoded TCR beta cDNA molecule for every two T cells. The donors were split into four age groups: young (average 16 years), middle-aged (39), aged (more than 60) and long-lived (approximately 80). Using deep sequencing normalized with unique cDNA molecular identifiers, the study measured how TCR beta repertoire diversity changes with age. For two donors (one aged 18 to 30 and one aged 80 or older), the study analyzed two additional independent replicas of 1 million unique cDNA reads from the same blood draw. To avoid experimental bias, donors of different ages were spread randomly across the sequencing lanes. On the study overall, not on this receptor specifically: As age increased, observed TCR beta diversity per million T cells dropped in a roughly linear way, and a significant reduction was already evident by age 40. Estimates of total diversity from one million sequenced T cells were regarded as lower bounds and underestimates. Bulk unsorted PBMC profiling prevented conclusive comparison of naive and antigen-experienced compartments. Because the CMV infection status of the donors was unknown, age-related changes in expanded clonotypes may potentially have been confounded. Observed TCR beta diversity correlated strongly with the percentage of naive T cells measured by flow cytometry. Compared with the aged group, the long-lived group had more naive CD4+ T cells, fewer expanded clones and increased TCR diversity, suggesting age selection.

The chain was built from TRBV9 and TRBJ2-5; the D gene cannot be named for sure. This TCR was sampled from a man in his thirties or forties in good health. Input material: blood. The DNA reads TGTGCCAGCAGCGGCCGGACGGATGGCGAGACCCAGTACTTC. Protein translation: CASSGRTDGETQYF. The CDR3, completed at both ends by the reference TRBV9 and TRBJ2-5 genes, gives the full variable domain DSGVTQTPKHLITATGQRVTLRCSPRSGDLSVYWYQQSLDQGLQFLIQYYNGEERAKGNILERFSAQQFPDLHSELNLSSLELGDSALYFCASSGRTDGETQYFGPGTRLLVL.